Listed below are T cell receptor beta chains from one sample, sequenced in a study of T cells in Graves' hyperthyroidism and ophthalmopathy. TCRdb redid the calling of the multiplex PCR reads with MiXCR, one entry per CDR3 protein. The data contain approximately 600,000 distinct CDR3 sequences, 14% of them singletons. Sequencing was done on a sample of blood. These receptors all stem from a woman aged 25 to 39 with Graves' hyperthyroidism that later progressed to Graves' ophthalmopathy. CDR3s include the opening cysteine and the closing phenylalanine or tryptophan. Fields, in order: D gene, J gene, clone size, V gene, CDR3 protein, CDR3 DNA. The D gene is left open where the match is weak. Not all rows give a size; the values are once, few, many and, for expanded clones, a class.

d_gene: TRBD2
j_gene: TRBJ2-2
abundance: once
v_gene: TRBV12-3/TRBV12-4
CDR3aa: CASSLWGGLSTGELFF
CDR3nt: TGTGCCAGCAGTTTATGGGGGGGTCTGTCCACCGGGGAGCTGTTTTTT

d_gene: NA
j_gene: TRBJ2-3
abundance: NA
v_gene: TRBV20-1
CDR3aa: CSARGNGGADPTDTQYF
CDR3nt: TGCAGTGCTAGGGGAAACGGCGGGGCCGACCCCACAGATACGCAGTATTTT

d_gene: TRBD1
j_gene: TRBJ2-1
abundance: many
v_gene: TRBV2
CDR3aa: CASILRQGIPSSYNEQFF
CDR3nt: TGTGCCAGCATTTTAAGACAGGGCATACCGAGCTCCTACAATGAGCAGTTCTTC

d_gene: NA
j_gene: TRBJ2-3
abundance: many
v_gene: TRBV20-1
CDR3aa: CSGLSGSGTDTQYF
CDR3nt: TGCAGCGGCTTATCGGGGAGCGGCACAGATACGCAGTATTTT

d_gene: NA
j_gene: TRBJ2-7
abundance: NA
v_gene: TRBV28
CDR3aa: CASCSGGGYEQYF
CDR3nt: TGTGCCAGCTGCTCAGGGGGGGGGTACGAGCAGTACTTC

d_gene: NA
j_gene: TRBJ2-3
abundance: NA
v_gene: TRBV7-2
CDR3aa: CASSFQWGPSGTDTQYF
CDR3nt: TGTGCCAGCAGCTTCCAATGGGGGCCTAGCGGAACAGATACGCAGTATTTT

d_gene: TRBD2
j_gene: TRBJ2-7
abundance: NA
v_gene: TRBV6-1
CDR3aa: CASSSPGNSGRGGYEQYF
CDR3nt: TGTGCCAGCAGCTCCCCTGGAAATAGCGGGAGGGGGGGCTACGAGCAGTACTTC

d_gene: NA
j_gene: TRBJ1-2
abundance: many
v_gene: TRBV28
CDR3aa: CASSPGQSYGYTF
CDR3nt: TGTGCCAGCAGTCCCGGACAGAGCTATGGCTACACCTTC

d_gene: NA
j_gene: TRBJ2-6
abundance: few
v_gene: TRBV6-1
CDR3aa: CASSQDRNAGANVLTF
CDR3nt: TGTGCCAGCAGTCAGGACAGAAATGCTGGGGCCAACGTCCTGACTTTC

d_gene: TRBD2
j_gene: TRBJ2-7
abundance: many
v_gene: TRBV15
CDR3aa: CATSRDRAAGGEQYF
CDR3nt: TGTGCCACCAGCAGAGATCGAGCGGCGGGGGGGGAGCAGTACTTC

d_gene: TRBD1
j_gene: TRBJ1-1
abundance: many
v_gene: TRBV7-2
CDR3aa: CASSTDRGGTEAFF
CDR3nt: TGTGCCAGCAGCACCGACAGGGGAGGTACTGAAGCTTTCTTT